This is a list of T cell receptor beta chains from one sample in a study of blood T cell repertoires in COVID-19. Sequenced by immunoSEQ multiplex PCR; TCRdb stores in-frame clones only, minus some. Among over 200,000 clones listed, roughly four fifths were seen once. The sample taken for sequencing was PBMCs or T cells enriched from blood (not recorded which). These receptors came from a man between 40 and 49 years old who had recovered from COVID-19. Each CDR3 is given with its conserved first and last residue. A D gene is named only where the DNA matches it firmly.

j_call d_call v_call cdr3_aa
TRBJ1-5 NA TRBV4-2 CASSQDSDTYSNQPQHF
TRBJ1-5 TRBD1 TRBV6-5 CASPPGTGVNQPQHF
TRBJ1-2 TRBD1 TRBV27 CASSPTGVDRGYTF
TRBJ1-3 NA TRBV14 CASSSGTNSGNTIYF
TRBJ1-1 TRBD1 TRBV10-1 CASSYSGTGITEAFF
TRBJ1-2 TRBD1 TRBV6-5 CASTPGTGGVGYTF
TRBJ2-7 TRBD2 TRBV5-6 CASSSTWGGRLSYEQYF
TRBJ2-2 TRBD1 TRBV10-3 CAISAQGAFVAGELFF
TRBJ1-4 TRBD1 TRBV19 CASSRGYDGTGDEKLFF
TRBJ1-3 TRBD1 TRBV3-1/TRBV3-2 CASSSRQGFAGNTIYF
TRBJ2-4 TRBD1 TRBV30 CAWGTGIQYF
TRBJ2-1 NA TRBV20-1 CSVGGRNEQFF
TRBJ1-4 NA TRBV5-4 CASSLRTGLNEKLFF
TRBJ1-2 TRBD1 TRBV7-9 CASSLGQGTNYGYTF
TRBJ1-5 NA TRBV7-8 CASSLSRDQPQHF
TRBJ2-5 TRBD2 TRBV3-1/TRBV3-2 CASSQRLAGVKTQYF
TRBJ2-1 TRBD2 TRBV18 CASSLAGGGTYNEQFF
TRBJ1-1 TRBD1 TRBV28 CASSSYDRGRTEAFF
TRBJ2-7 TRBD1 TRBV13 CASSVNRGNYEQYF
TRBJ2-1 NA TRBV29-1 CSVESDSYNEQFF
TRBJ1-1 NA TRBV29-1 CSALIFNTEAFF